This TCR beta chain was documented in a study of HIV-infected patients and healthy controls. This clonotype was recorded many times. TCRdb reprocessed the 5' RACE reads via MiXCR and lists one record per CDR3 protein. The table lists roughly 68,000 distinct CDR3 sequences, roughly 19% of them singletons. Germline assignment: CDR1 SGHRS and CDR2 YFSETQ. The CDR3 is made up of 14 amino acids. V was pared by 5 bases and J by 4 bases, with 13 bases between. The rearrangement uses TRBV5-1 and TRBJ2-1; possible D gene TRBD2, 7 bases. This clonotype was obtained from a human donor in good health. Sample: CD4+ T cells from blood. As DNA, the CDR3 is TGCGCCAGCAGGGGCGGGGGACATTACAATGAGCAGTTCTTC. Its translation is CASRGGGHYNEQFF. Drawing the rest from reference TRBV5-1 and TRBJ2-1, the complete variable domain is KAGVTQTPRYLIKTRGQQVTLSCSPISGHRSVSWYQQTPGQGLQFLFEYFSETQRNKGNFPGRFSGRQFSNSRSEMNVSTLELGDSALYLCASRGGGHYNEQFFGPGTRLTVL.